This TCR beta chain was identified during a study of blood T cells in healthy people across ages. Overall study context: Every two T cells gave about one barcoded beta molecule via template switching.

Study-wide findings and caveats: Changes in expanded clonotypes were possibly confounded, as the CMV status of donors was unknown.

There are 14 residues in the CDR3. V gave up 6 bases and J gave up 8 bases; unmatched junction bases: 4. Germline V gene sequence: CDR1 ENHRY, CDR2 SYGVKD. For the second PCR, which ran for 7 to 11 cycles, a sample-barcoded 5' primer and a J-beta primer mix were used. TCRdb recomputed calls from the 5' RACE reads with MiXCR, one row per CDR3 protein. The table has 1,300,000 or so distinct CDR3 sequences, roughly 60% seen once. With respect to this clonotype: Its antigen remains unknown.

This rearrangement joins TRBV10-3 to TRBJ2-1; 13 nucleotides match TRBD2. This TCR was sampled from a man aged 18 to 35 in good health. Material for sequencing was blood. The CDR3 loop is CAIRRLAGGHEQFF. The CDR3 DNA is TGTGCCATCAGGAGACTAGCGGGAGGCCATGAGCAGTTCTTC.